The 3 T cell receptor beta chains below come from one sample, sequenced in a study of T cells after yellow fever vaccination. TCRdb redid the calling of the 5' RACE reads with MiXCR, one entry per CDR3 protein. Here the sample spans over 130,000 distinct CDR3 sequences, 7% to 9% being singletons. The sequenced sample was CD4+ T cells sorted from PBMCs, obtained 5 days after the yellow fever booster vaccination. These receptors were collected from a man aged 25 to 45 who received the YFV17D yellow fever vaccine.

As for this clonotype: A much larger clone sits a single nucleotide away, making a read error possible. This sequence joins TRBV5-6 and TRBJ2-7; no clear D gene. Germline values: CDR1 SGHDT, CDR2 YYEEEE. The V end lost 1 base, the J end lost 3 bases, and 8 bases lay between the germline ends. There are 13 residues in the CDR3. The CDR3 nucleotides are TGTGCCAGCAGCTTGCCATGGGGCTACGAGCAGTACTTC. Translating it yields CASSLPWGYEQYF.

This clonotype came up many times. This chain joins TRBV20-1 and TRBJ2-7; perhaps TRBD1 as D (6 bases). The length of the CDR3 is 11 residues. Germline-derived CDR1 and CDR2 are DFQATT and SNEGSKA (reference sequence). V was clipped by 5 bases and J by 8 bases, with 13 bases between them. The CDR3 loop is CSAWTAQKQYF. The CDR3, as DNA: TGCAGTGCTTGGACAGCCCAAAAGCAGTACTTC.

The sample holds many counts of this clonotype. The CDR3, as DNA: TGCGCCAGCAGCCAAGATATGGGGCGGGAGCAGTTCTTC. Its translation is CASSQDMGREQFF. This chain joins TRBV4-3 and TRBJ2-1, with D maybe TRBD1 (5 bases). CDR3 length: 13 residues. The V gene's germline CDR1 is LGHNA and CDR2 YSLEER. Trimming cost V 0 bases and J 10 bases, with 10 bases left between them.